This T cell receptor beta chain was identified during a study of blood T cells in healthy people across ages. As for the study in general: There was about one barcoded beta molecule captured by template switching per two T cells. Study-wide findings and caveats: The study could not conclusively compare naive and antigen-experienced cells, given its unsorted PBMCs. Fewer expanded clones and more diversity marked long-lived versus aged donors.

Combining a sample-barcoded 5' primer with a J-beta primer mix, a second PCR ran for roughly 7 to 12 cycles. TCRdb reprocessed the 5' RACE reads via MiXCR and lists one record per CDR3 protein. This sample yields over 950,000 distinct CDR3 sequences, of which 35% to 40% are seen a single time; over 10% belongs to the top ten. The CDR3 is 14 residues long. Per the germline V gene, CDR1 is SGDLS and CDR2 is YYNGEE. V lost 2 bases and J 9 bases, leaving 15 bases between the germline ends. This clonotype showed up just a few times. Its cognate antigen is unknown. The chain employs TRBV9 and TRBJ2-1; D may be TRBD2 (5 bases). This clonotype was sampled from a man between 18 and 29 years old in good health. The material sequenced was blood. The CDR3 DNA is TGTGCCAGCAGCGTCGACCCTCAGAGGGTTGAGCAGTTCTTC. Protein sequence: CASSVDPQRVEQFF.